Below are 11 T cell receptor beta chains sequenced from a single sample in a study of control samples from healthy donors and cancer patients. TCRdb's table, derived via immunoSEQ multiplex PCR, lists solely in-frame clones and lacks some. Of 110,000 to 150,000 clones in the sample, 89% were seen once. Sequences were obtained from blood. These receptor sequences come from a man aged 30-40 years in good health.

The rearrangement joins TRBV6-5 to TRBJ2-3, with 8 bases that match TRBD1. Unmatched junction bases numbered 3, after V lost 7 bases and J lost 3 bases. The CDR3 length is 13 residues. Germline V gives CDR1 MNHEY, CDR2 SVGAGI. This CDR3 reads CASNRQGTDTQYF. The CDR3, as DNA: TGTGCCAGCAATCGACAGGGGACAGATACGCAGTATTTT.

The chain links TRBV2 to TRBJ2-3, with D possibly matching TRBD2 (6 bases). Trimming stripped 10 bases from V and 3 bases from J, with 17 bases between. The CDR3 consists of 14 residues. From germline, CDR1 is SNHLY and CDR2 FYNNEI. The CDR3 DNA follows: TGTGCCACCCAAAGCGACGGGGGAACAGATACGCAGTATTTT. It yields the protein CATQSDGGTDTQYF.

V and J are TRBV11-3 and TRBJ2-7; possible D gene TRBD2, 5 bases. Germline V gene sequence: CDR1 SGHNT, CDR2 YENEEA. The V gene lost 4 bases and the J gene lost 2 bases, with 12 bases spanning the gap. The CDR3 extends over 14 amino acids. CDR3 nucleotide sequence: TGTGCCAGCAGCTCCCGACTGGGAGCCTACGAGCAGTACTTC. Translation: CASSSRLGAYEQYF.

This clone was observed a single time. This chain uses TRBV5-8 with TRBJ1-3; D ambiguous. CDR1 is SGHTS, CDR2 YDEGEE, per germline. Between the trimmed V and J ends, which lost 5 bases and 4 bases, there was a span of 13 bases. The CDR3 is made up of 14 amino acids. The chain's CDR3 is CASSVEVYGNTIYF. The CDR3 DNA is TGTGCCAGCAGTGTTGAGGTGTACGGAAACACCATATATTTT.

The V call is TRBV5-6, the J call TRBJ1-6; perhaps TRBD1 as D (5 bases). V lost 1 base and J lost 0, with 14 bases in between. CDR1 and CDR2 from the germline V gene are SGHDT and YYEEEE. The CDR3 has 18 amino acids. CDR3 loop: CASSLWFQGSSYNSPLHF. As DNA, the CDR3 is TGTGCCAGCAGCTTGTGGTTTCAGGGAAGCTCCTATAATTCACCCCTCCACTTT.

This clone was observed once. This CDR3 is CASINPGINTEAFF. The CDR3 DNA reads TGTGCCAGTATCAACCCGGGGATTAACACTGAAGCTTTCTTT. This chain links TRBV19 with TRBJ1-1; D uncertain. This CDR3 has 14 amino acids. Trimming removed 7 bases from V and 2 bases from J, with 14 bases in between. Germline V gives CDR1 LNHDA, CDR2 SQIVND (reference sequence).

The chain recombines TRBV7-2 with TRBJ2-2; D gene uncertain. There are 12 residues in the CDR3. The germline V gene has CDR1 SGHTA and CDR2 FQGNSA. V lost 6 bases and J 7 bases, leaving 9 bases between the germline ends. CDR3 nucleotide sequence: TGTGCCAGCAGTTTATCAGTCGGGGAGCTGTTTTTT. Residues: CASSLSVGELFF.

V gene TRBV7-2 combines with J gene TRBJ2-1; TRBD1 might be the D (6 bases). Germline values: CDR1 SGHTA, CDR2 FQGNSA. Deletions cut 2 bases from V and 8 bases from J, with 10 bases between. This CDR3 region has 13 residues. The CDR3 region is CASSLRQDDEQFF. CDR3 sequence (DNA): TGTGCCAGCAGCTTACGACAGGATGATGAGCAGTTCTTC.

The V gene is TRBV5-5, the J gene TRBJ1-2, with a possible D match to TRBD1 (6 bases). V gave up 2 bases and J gave up 2 bases, with 13 bases separating them. The CDR3 loop spans 15 amino acids. CDR1 and CDR2 (germline): SGHKS, YYEKEE (reference sequence). The CDR3 sequence is CASSFTVGGNYGYTF. CDR3 bases: TGTGCCAGCAGCTTCACCGTGGGGGGCAACTATGGCTACACCTTC.

The CDR3 DNA is TGTGCCAGCAGCCGGTTAGGACTCGCGAACACCGGGGAGCTGTTTTTT. Translated, it gives CASSRLGLANTGELFF. The V call is TRBV7-2, the J call TRBJ2-2; TRBD2 is a possible D gene (5 bases). Trimming removed 5 bases from V and 0 bases from J, with 13 bases in between. Looked up from germline, CDR1 is SGHTA and CDR2 is FQGNSA. The CDR3 has 16 amino acids.

The rearrangement joins TRBV27 to TRBJ1-2, with TRBD1 matching 7 bases. V trimming: 7 bases; J trimming: 2 bases; junction bases outside the gene matches: 4. Germline values: CDR1 MNHEY, CDR2 SMNVEV (reference sequence). CDR3 length equals 13 residues. The CDR3 loop reads CASTGTENYGYTF. The CDR3 bases are TGTGCCAGCACCGGGACAGAGAACTATGGCTACACCTTC.